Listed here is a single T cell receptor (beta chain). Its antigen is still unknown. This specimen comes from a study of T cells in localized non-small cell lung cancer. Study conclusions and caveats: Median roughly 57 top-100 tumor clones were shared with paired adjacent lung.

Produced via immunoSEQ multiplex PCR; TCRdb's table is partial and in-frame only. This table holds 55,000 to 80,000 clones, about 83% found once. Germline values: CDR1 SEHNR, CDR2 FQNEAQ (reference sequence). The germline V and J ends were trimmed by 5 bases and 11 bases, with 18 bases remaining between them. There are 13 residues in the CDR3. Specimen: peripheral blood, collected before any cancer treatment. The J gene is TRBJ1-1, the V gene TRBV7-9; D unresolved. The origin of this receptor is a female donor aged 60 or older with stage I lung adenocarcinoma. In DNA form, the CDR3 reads TGTGCCAGCAGCCCGGTTGTTCAGGACGAGGCTTTCTTT. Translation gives CASSPVVQDEAFF.